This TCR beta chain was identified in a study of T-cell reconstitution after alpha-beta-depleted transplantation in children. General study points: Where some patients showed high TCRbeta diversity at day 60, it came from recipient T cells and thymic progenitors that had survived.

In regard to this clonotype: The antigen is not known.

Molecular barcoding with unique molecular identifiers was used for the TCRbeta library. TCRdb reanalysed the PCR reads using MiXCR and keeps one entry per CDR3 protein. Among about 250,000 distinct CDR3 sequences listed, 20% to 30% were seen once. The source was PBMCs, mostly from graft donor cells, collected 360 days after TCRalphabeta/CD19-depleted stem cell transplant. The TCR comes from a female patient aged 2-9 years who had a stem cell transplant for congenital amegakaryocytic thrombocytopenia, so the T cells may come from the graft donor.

The CDR3 is CASSQDWDGTSGVTNEQFF. CDR3 bases: TGCGCCAGCAGCCAAGATTGGGACGGGACTAGCGGAGTAACCAATGAGCAGTTCTTC. The chain couples TRBV4-1 to TRBJ2-1; 11 nucleotides match TRBD2. V shed 0 bases, J shed 6 bases, and the junction held 13 bases outside the gene matches. CDR1 and CDR2 (germline): MGHRA, YSYEKL. This CDR3 comprises 19 residues.